Each of the 15 T cell receptor beta chains below was sequenced from the same sample in a study of T cells in Graves' hyperthyroidism and ophthalmopathy. RNA transcripts were the template for amplifying TCR beta CDR3 regions. Primed by the HTBI set, a first-round RT-PCR was run on the TCR CDR3. TCRdb redid the calling of the multiplex PCR reads with MiXCR, one entry per CDR3 protein. The sample includes hundreds of thousands of distinct CDR3 sequences, under 60% of them seen just once. The sequencing sample was made of peripheral blood or thyroid tissue (not recorded which). These receptors were taken from a woman between 18 and 29 years old with Graves' hyperthyroidism.

This clonotype was recorded at least ten times. The chain has TRBV12-3 or TRBV12-4 and TRBJ1-1; D might be TRBD1 (5 bases). There are 15 residues in the CDR3. V lost 6 bases and J lost 1, with 15 bases in between. The CDR3 coding sequence is TGTGCCAGCAGCCCCCGGGGGGACGGGAACACTGAAGCTTTCTTT. It translates to CASSPRGDGNTEAFF.

This clonotype was counted many times. This chain uses TRBV10-3 with TRBJ1-5; 10 nucleotides agree with TRBD1. CDR3 size: 17 residues. V was clipped by 4 bases and J by 0 bases; unmatched bases: 6. CDR1 and CDR2 (germline): ENHRY, SYGVKD. The CDR3 bases are TGTGCCATCAGTGTAGGGACAGGGGAATATAGCAATCAGCCCCAGCATTTT. Translating gives CAISVGTGEYSNQPQHF.

The chain recombines TRBV7-2 with TRBJ2-2, with 8 bases that match TRBD1. The CDR3 is 15 amino acids. Trimming cost V 5 bases and J 3 bases; bases outside gene matches: 5. Germline lookup yields CDR1 SGHTA and CDR2 FQGNSA. DNA of the CDR3: TGTGCCAGCAGCCCGGACAGGGCCTACACCGGGGAGCTGTTTTTT. It is translated as CASSPDRAYTGELFF.

This clonotype showed up just once. The chain employs TRBV24-1 and TRBJ1-5, with 8 bases identical to TRBD1. With 6 bases clipped from V and 6 bases from J, the junction kept 9 bases outside the gene matches. The CDR3 sequence is 15 residues long. In germline, CDR1 is KGHDR, CDR2 SFDVKD. The chain's CDR3 is CATSHPGGMAQPQHF. CDR3 nucleotides: TGTGCCACCAGTCACCCAGGGGGCATGGCTCAGCCCCAGCATTTT.

This chain links TRBV20-1 with TRBJ1-2, with D perhaps TRBD1 (6 bases). CDR1 is DFQATT, CDR2 SNEGSKA, per germline (reference sequence). V lost 2 bases to trimming and J lost 4 bases, with 8 bases between them. This CDR3 is 12 amino acids long. CDR3 DNA sequence: TGCAGTGCTAGAATGGGGGCCTATGGCTACACCTTC. As protein: CSARMGAYGYTF.

This clonotype was counted at least ten times. This chain uses TRBV19 with TRBJ1-6, with 9 bases lining up with TRBD1. Per the germline V gene, CDR1 is LNHDA and CDR2 is SQIVND (reference sequence). V dropped 8 bases and J dropped 9; count of bases not matched to a gene: 8. The CDR3 totals 14 residues. The CDR3 reads CASRDRASASPLHF. The CDR3 DNA reads as TGTGCCAGTCGGGACAGGGCTTCAGCTTCACCCCTCCACTTT.

CDR3 nucleotide sequence: TGTGCCAGCAGCTTCCCTCGGGACAGGGCGATCGGGGAGCTGTTTTTT. This translates into CASSFPRDRAIGELFF. The chain carries TRBV7-9 and TRBJ2-2, with 9 bases that match TRBD1. J lost 7 bases, V lost 3 bases, and 9 bases had no gene match. CDR3 length: 16 amino acids. The V gene's germline CDR1 is SEHNR and CDR2 FQNEAQ (reference sequence).

This clonotype was detected many times. J is TRBJ2-5 and V is TRBV29-1, with unresolved D. The V and J ends lost 0 bases and 5 bases respectively, with 10 bases between them. This CDR3 comprises 13 residues. Germline V gene sequence: CDR1 SQVTM, CDR2 ANQGSEA. This CDR3 reads CSVEEHLRETQYF. The CDR3 DNA sequence: TGCAGCGTTGAAGAGCATTTGCGGGAGACCCAGTACTTC.

The chain links TRBV5-4 to TRBJ2-5; 11 positions agree with TRBD1. Trimming at V came to 2 bases and at J to 3 bases, leaving 3 bases not matched to a gene. The CDR3 runs 15 residues. The V gene's germline CDR1 is SGHNT and CDR2 YYREEE (reference sequence). The CDR3 DNA reads as TGTGCCAGCAGCTTCCCGGGACAGGGGGAAGAGACCCAGTACTTC. It is translated as CASSFPGQGEETQYF.

This sequence joins TRBV19 and TRBJ1-5; D call uncertain. The germline gives CDR1 LNHDA, CDR2 SQIVND (reference sequence). The CDR3 contains 13 residues. The V gene lost 10 bases and the J gene lost 1 base, with 11 bases spanning the gap. The DNA for the CDR3 is TGTGCCACCAGAGGAAGGAGCAATCAGCCCCAGCATTTT. Translation gives CATRGRSNQPQHF.

This clonotype has just a few counts. This chain uses TRBV6-6 with TRBJ1-1; D ambiguous. Germline CDR1 reads MNHNY; CDR2 reads SVGAGI (reference sequence). V lost 0 bases, J lost 0 bases, and 8 bases lay in between. The CDR3 has 15 amino acids. CDR3 DNA: TGTGCCAGCAGTTACTCGCGGGCCATGAACACTGAAGCTTTCTTT. Translated, it gives CASSYSRAMNTEAFF.

On this clonotype itself: Possible read error: a much larger clone is one base away. The CDR3 loop reads CASSTSGSLDYEQYF. CDR3 nucleotides: TGTGCCAGCAGTACTAGCGGGAGCTTAGACTACGAGCAGTACTTC. The V and J genes are TRBV6-5 and TRBJ2-7; TRBD2 agrees at 11 bases. CDR1 MNHEY and CDR2 SVGAGI come from the germline V gene. The junction had 6 bases not matched to a gene; V was cut back by 5 bases and J by 3 bases. CDR3 length equals 15 residues.

A note on this clonotype: Because it lacks the conserved phenylalanine or tryptophan at the end, this CDR3 is likely a read error. The gene calls are TRBV2 and TRBJ1-5; D gene uncertain. CDR1 and CDR2 (germline): SNHLY, FYNNEI. This CDR3 spans 13 amino acids. The CDR3: CASSEHSIQPQHS. The CDR3 nucleotides are TGTGCCAGCAGTGAACACAGCATTCAGCCCCAGCATTCA.

The chain uses TRBV20-1 and TRBJ1-2; a weak D match, TRBD1 (5 bases). Looked up from germline, CDR1 is DFQATT and CDR2 is SNEGSKA (reference sequence). This CDR3 has 15 amino acids. Deletions cut 1 base from V and 4 bases from J, with 16 bases between. CDR3 loop: CSARVSDTRSYGYTF. The CDR3 region has the DNA TGCAGTGCTAGAGTCTCGGACACTCGAAGCTATGGCTACACCTTC.

The chain has TRBV29-1 and TRBJ1-2; 8 bases line up with TRBD1. CDR1 and CDR2 (germline): SQVTM, ANQGSEA. J lost 3 bases, V lost 6 bases, and 6 bases had no gene match. This CDR3 contains 13 residues. The CDR3 sequence: CSVADRAYYGYTF. The CDR3 nucleotides read TGCAGCGTGGCGGACAGGGCCTACTATGGCTACACCTTC.